This T cell receptor beta chain was retrieved from a study of neoadjuvant anti-PD-1 for oral cavity cancer. Study-wide background: Before surgery, most patients got three to four biweekly 3 mg/kg nivolumab doses. Study observations and caveats: Treg/Th17 ratio rose with pretreatment blood and fell with post-treatment tumor TCRbeta clonality.

These oral cavity squamous cell carcinomas were HPV-negative and locally advanced. Most PBMC samples had 480 ng input DNA in six replicates. The table came from immunoSEQ multiplex PCR; TCRdb's copy has only in-frame clones and leaves some out. The table lists roughly 67,000 clones, approximately 82% of them singletons. Notes on this clone: Its antigen is as yet unknown.

Sequenced here: PBMCs, sampled before nivolumab (anti-PD-1) treatment. The clonotype comes from a person aged 40 to 85 with oral cavity squamous cell carcinoma.

Here the CDR3 reads CASSNPGTGITGELFF. The DNA of the CDR3 is TGCGCCAGCAGCAACCCCGGGACAGGTATCACCGGGGAGCTGTTTTTT. The chain carries TRBV5-1 and TRBJ2-2; 8 nucleotides agree with TRBD1. CDR1 and CDR2 (germline): SGHRS, YFSETQ. This CDR3 has 16 residues. The V segment lost 4 bases and the J segment 4 bases; nucleotides outside the gene matches: 9.